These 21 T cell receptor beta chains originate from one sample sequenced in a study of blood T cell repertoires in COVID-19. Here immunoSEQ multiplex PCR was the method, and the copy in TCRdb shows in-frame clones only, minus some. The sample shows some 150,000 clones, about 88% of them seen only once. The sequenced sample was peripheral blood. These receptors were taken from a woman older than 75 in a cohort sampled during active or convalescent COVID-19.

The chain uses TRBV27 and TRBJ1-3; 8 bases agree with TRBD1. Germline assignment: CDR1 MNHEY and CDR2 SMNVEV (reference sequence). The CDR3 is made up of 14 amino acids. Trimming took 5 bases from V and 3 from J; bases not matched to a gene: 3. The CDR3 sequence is CASSQTGDGNTIYF. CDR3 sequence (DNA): TGTGCCAGCAGTCAGACAGGGGATGGAAACACCATATATTTT.

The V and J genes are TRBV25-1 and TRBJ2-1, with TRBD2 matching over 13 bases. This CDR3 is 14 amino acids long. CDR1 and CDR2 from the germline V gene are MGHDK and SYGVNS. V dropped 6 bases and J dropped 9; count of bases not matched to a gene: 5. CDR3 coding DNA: TGTGCCAGCAGCCGGACTAGCGGGAGCCTTGAGCAGTTCTTC. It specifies CASSRTSGSLEQFF.

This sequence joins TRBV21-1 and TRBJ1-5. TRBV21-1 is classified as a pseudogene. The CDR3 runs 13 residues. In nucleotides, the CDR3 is TGTGCCAGCAGCACTACGGGGAATCAGCCCCAGCATTTT. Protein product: CASSTTGNQPQHF.

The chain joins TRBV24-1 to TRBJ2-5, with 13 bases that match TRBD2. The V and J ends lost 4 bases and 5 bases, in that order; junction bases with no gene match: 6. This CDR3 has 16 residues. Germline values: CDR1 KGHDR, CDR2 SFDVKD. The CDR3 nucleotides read TGTGCCACCAGTGACCAGACTAGCGGGAGGATGGAGACCCAGTACTTC. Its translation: CATSDQTSGRMETQYF.

The CDR3, as DNA: TGTGCCAGCAGTTTGGAGACCTACAGGGGGCGTAATCAGGATTCACCCCTCCACTTT. Its protein product is CASSLETYRGRNQDSPLHF. The V call is TRBV27, the J call TRBJ1-6; 9 bases match TRBD1. V dropped 3 bases and J dropped 8; count of bases not matched to a gene: 17. This CDR3 comprises 19 residues. The germline V gene encodes CDR1 MNHEY and CDR2 SMNVEV (reference sequence).

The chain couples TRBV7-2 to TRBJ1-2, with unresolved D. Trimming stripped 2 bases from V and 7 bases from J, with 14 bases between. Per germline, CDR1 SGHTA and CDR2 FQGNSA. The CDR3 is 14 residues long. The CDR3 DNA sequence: TGTGCCAGCAGCTTACAGACCTACACGGGTGGCTACACCTTC. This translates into CASSLQTYTGGYTF.

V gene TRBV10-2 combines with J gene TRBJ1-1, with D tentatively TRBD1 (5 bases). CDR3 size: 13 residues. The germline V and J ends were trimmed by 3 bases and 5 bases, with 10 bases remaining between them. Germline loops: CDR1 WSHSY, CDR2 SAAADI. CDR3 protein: CASSEGVGTEAFF. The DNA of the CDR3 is TGCGCCAGCAGTGAAGGGGTCGGGACTGAAGCTTTCTTT.

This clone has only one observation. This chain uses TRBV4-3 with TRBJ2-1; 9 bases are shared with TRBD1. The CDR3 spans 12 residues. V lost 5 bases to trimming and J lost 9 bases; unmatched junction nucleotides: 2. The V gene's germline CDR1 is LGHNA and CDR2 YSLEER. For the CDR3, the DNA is TGCGCCAGCAGCTCGGGACAGGGTGAGCAGTTCTTC. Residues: CASSSGQGEQFF.

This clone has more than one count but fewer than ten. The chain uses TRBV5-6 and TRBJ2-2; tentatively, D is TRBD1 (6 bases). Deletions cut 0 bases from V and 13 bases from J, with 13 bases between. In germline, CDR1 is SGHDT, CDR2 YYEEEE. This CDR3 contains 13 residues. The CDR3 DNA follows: TGTGCCAGCAGCTTGGCCTCAGGGGTTGGGCTGTTTTTT. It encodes CASSLASGVGLFF.

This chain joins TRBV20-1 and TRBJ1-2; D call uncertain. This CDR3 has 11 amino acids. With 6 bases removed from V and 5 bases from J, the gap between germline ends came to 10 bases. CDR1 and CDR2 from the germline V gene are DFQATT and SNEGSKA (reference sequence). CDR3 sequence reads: CSAVTVYGYTF. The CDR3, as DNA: TGCAGTGCCGTAACTGTGTATGGCTACACCTTC.

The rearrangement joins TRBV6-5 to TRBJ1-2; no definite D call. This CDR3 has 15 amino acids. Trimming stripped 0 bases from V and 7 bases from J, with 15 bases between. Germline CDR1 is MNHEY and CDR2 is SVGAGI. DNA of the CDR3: TGTGCCAGCAGTTACTCGAGCCGTAGAGGTGGTGGCTACACCTTC. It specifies CASSYSSRRGGGYTF.

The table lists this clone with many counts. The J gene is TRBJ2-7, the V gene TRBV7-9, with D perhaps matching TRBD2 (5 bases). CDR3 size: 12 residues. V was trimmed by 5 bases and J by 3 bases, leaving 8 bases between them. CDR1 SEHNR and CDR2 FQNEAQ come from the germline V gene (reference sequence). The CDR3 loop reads CASSELGYEQYV. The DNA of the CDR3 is TGTGCCAGCAGCGAACTAGGCTACGAGCAGTACGTC.

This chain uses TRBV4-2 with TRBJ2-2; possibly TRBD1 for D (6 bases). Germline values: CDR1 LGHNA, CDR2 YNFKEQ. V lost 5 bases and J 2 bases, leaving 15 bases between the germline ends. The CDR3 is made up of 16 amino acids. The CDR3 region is CASSSHRELNTGELFF. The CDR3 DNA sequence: TGTGCCAGCAGCTCCCACAGGGAACTCAACACCGGGGAGCTGTTTTTT.

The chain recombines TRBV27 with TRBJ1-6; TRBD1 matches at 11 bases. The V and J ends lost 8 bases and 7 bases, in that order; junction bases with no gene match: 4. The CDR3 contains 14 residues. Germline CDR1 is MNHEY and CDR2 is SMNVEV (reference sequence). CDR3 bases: TGTGCCAGCGGGGGGGACAGGGGGAATTCACCCCTCCACTTT. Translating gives CASGGDRGNSPLHF.

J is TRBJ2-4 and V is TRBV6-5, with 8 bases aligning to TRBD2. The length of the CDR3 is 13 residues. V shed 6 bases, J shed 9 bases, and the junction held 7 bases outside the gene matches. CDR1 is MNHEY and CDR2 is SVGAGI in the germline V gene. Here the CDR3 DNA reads TGTGCCAGCAGACCCCCCGGGGGGGGCATTCAGTACTTC. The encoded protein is CASRPPGGGIQYF.

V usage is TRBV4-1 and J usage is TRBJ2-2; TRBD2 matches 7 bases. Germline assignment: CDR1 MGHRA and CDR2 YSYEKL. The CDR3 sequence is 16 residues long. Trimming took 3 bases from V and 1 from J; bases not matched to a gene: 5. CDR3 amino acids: CASSQFRGGNTGELFF. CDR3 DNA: TGCGCCAGCAGCCAGTTCCGCGGGGGGAACACCGGGGAGCTGTTTTTT.

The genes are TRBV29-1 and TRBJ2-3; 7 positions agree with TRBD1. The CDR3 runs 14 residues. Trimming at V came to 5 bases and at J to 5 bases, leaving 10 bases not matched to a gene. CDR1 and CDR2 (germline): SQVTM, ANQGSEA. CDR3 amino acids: CSVRDSPPGDTQYF. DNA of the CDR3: TGCAGCGTTCGGGACAGCCCTCCAGGAGATACGCAGTATTTT.

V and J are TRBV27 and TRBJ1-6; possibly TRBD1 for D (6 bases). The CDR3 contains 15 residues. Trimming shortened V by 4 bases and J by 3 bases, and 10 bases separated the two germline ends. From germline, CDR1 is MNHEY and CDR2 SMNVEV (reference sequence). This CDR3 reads CASSSDRFYNSPLHF. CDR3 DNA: TGTGCCAGCAGTTCGGACAGATTCTATAATTCACCCCTCCACTTT.

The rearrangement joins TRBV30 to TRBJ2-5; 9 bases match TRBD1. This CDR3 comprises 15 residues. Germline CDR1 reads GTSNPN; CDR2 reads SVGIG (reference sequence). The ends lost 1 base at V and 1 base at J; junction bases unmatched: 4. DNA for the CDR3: TGTGCCTGGAGTGGCCGGGACAGGGTCCAAGAGACCCAGTACTTC. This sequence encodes CAWSGRDRVQETQYF.

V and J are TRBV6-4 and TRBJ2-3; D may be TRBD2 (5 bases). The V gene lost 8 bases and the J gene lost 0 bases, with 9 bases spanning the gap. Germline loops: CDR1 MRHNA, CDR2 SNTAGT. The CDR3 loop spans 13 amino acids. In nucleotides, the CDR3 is TGTGCCAGCGCGGGTCAGAGCACAGATACGCAGTATTTT. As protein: CASAGQSTDTQYF.

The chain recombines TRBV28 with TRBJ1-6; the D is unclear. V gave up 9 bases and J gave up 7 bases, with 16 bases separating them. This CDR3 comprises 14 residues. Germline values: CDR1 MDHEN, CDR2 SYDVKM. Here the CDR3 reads CASIRGRSNSPLHF. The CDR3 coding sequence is TGTGCCAGTATACGGGGAAGATCAAATTCACCCCTCCACTTT.